What follows are 25 T cell receptor beta chains derived from one specimen sequenced in a study of human T cells and chemical hapten exposure. TCRdb recomputed calls from the RACE reads with MiXCR, one row per CDR3 protein. This table holds 200,000 to 300,000 distinct CDR3 sequences, roughly 8.9% found once. The time point: pre-sensitization, week 0. The treatment is: therapeutic diphenylcyclopropenone sensitization with weekly scalp DPC. This specimen consisted of whole blood, obtained in connection with sensitization to the hapten diphenylcyclopropenone (DPC). The receptors derive from a woman aged 40 to 55 with alopecia areata. Some clones in this sample may be carry-over from other donors' samples.

This clonotype occurred a few times. J is TRBJ2-7 and V is TRBV4-2; 7 bases match TRBD1. Germline V lookup: CDR1 LGHNA, CDR2 YNFKEQ. V was clipped by 0 bases and J by 3 bases; unmatched bases: 17. This CDR3 spans 19 amino acids. CDR3 coding DNA: TGTGCCAGCAGCCAAGAATCACGACAGGGCCTGGTTGGGGGCTACGAGCAGTACTTC. This translates into CASSQESRQGLVGGYEQYF.

This clonotype was counted between two and nine times. The chain couples TRBV12-3 or TRBV12-4 to TRBJ2-5; D assignment may be TRBD1 or TRBD2 (5 bases each). Trimming stripped 6 bases from V and 5 bases from J, with 13 bases between. The CDR3 is 13 amino acids. The CDR3, as DNA: TGTGCCAGCAGCCACGACGGGGCGGAGACCCAGTACTTC. This gives the protein CASSHDGAETQYF.

This clonotype was seen ten or more times. The rearrangement uses TRBV7-6 and TRBJ1-3, with D hard to call. The CDR3 runs 16 residues. Germline values: CDR1 SGHVS, CDR2 FNYEAQ. V dropped 1 base and J dropped 0 bases, with 10 bases sitting between them. The CDR3 sequence is CASSLGGLDSGNTIYF. The CDR3 DNA reads TGTGCCAGCAGCTTAGGGGGTCTCGACTCTGGAAACACCATATATTTT.

This clonotype was detected only a few times. The chain uses TRBV3-1 and TRBJ1-4, with 10 bases that match TRBD1. The CDR3 contains 15 residues. The germline V gene has CDR1 LGHDT and CDR2 YNNKEL (reference sequence). The V segment lost 4 bases and the J segment 4 bases; nucleotides outside the gene matches: 3. This CDR3 reads CASSLRTGGNEKLFF. The CDR3 nucleotides are TGTGCCAGCAGCCTCCGGACAGGGGGTAATGAAAAACTGTTTTTT.

The sample holds a few counts of this clonotype. The V gene is TRBV5-1, the J gene TRBJ1-6; 7 bases match TRBD1. In germline, CDR1 is SGHRS, CDR2 YFSETQ. After removal of 3 bases from V and 5 bases from J, the junction contained 5 bases not matched to a gene. The CDR3 runs to 15 residues. The CDR3 loop is CASSSTGQDNSPLHF. CDR3 coding DNA: TGCGCCAGCAGCTCCACCGGACAGGATAATTCACCCCTCCACTTT.

This clonotype was observed a few times. The chain has TRBV29-1 and TRBJ2-3, with D unclear. The V and J ends lost 5 bases and 2 bases respectively, with 8 bases between them. CDR1 and CDR2 from the germline V gene are SQVTM and ANQGSEA. The CDR3 totals 12 residues. This CDR3 is CSVRPDTDTQYF. For the CDR3, the DNA is TGCAGCGTTCGTCCGGACACAGATACGCAGTATTTT.

The gene calls are TRBV9 and TRBJ2-2, with D perhaps TRBD1 (6 bases). V was pared by 6 bases and J by 4 bases, with 13 bases between. CDR3 length: 14 amino acids. CDR1 is SGDLS and CDR2 is YYNGEE in the germline V gene. The CDR3: CASTPTGTTGELFF. As DNA, the CDR3 is TGTGCCAGCACCCCGACAGGAACCACCGGGGAGCTGTTTTTT.

The table lists this clonotype with many counts. This chain connects TRBV12-3 or TRBV12-4 to TRBJ1-2, with D unresolved. The CDR3 totals 11 residues. Deletions cut 6 bases from V and 4 bases from J, with 6 bases between. This CDR3 is CASRSSYGYTF. The CDR3 DNA follows: TGTGCCAGCAGGAGTTCCTATGGCTACACCTTC.

This clonotype was counted only a few times. The rearrangement links TRBV12-3 or TRBV12-4 to TRBJ2-3; a possible D gene is TRBD1 (7 bases). This CDR3 region has 16 residues. V lost 3 bases, J lost 2 bases, and 15 bases lay in between. The CDR3 here is CASSFQGGGATDTQYF. The CDR3 region has the DNA TGTGCCAGCAGTTTCCAAGGGGGCGGGGCCACAGATACGCAGTATTTT.

The gene calls are TRBV7-9 and TRBJ2-1, with 8 bases identical to TRBD1. The trim removed 2 bases at V and 15 bases at J, leaving 6 bases unmatched. The CDR3 spans 12 residues. Germline lookup yields CDR1 SEHNR and CDR2 FQNEAQ (reference sequence). The chain's CDR3 is CASSLMTGVPFF. The CDR3 DNA sequence: TGTGCCAGCAGCTTAATGACAGGGGTTCCGTTCTTC.

This clonotype was detected many times. The genes are TRBV28 and TRBJ2-7, with TRBD2 identical over 7 bases. Germline CDR1 reads MDHEN; CDR2 reads SYDVKM. This CDR3 has 13 amino acids. Trimming cost V 8 bases and J 4 bases; bases outside gene matches: 8. For the CDR3, the DNA is TGTGCCAGCGGGAGGGCCGCGGCGTACGAGCAGTACTTC. This sequence encodes CASGRAAAYEQYF.

This clonotype has ten or more counts. V gene TRBV7-9 combines with J gene TRBJ1-1; 9 bases align to TRBD1. The CDR3 loop spans 15 amino acids. The J segment lost 0 bases and the V segment lost 3 bases, leaving 2 bases of the junction unmatched. Looked up from germline, CDR1 is SEHNR and CDR2 is FQNEAQ (reference sequence). CDR3 loop: CASSLGQGLNTEAFF. CDR3 bases: TGTGCCAGCAGCTTGGGACAGGGTTTGAACACTGAAGCTTTCTTT.

The rearrangement joins TRBV7-7 to TRBJ2-2; D might be TRBD2 (6 bases). The germline V gene has CDR1 SSHAT and CDR2 FNYEAQ (reference sequence). This CDR3 spans 13 amino acids. CDR3 in DNA: TGTGCTAGCGGTCGGGAAATCACCGGGGAGCTGTTTTTT. Translating it yields CASGREITGELFF. The full variable domain, in which reference TRBV7-7 and TRBJ2-2 provide the parts outside the CDR3, is GAGVSQSPRYKVTKRGQDVTLRCDPISSHATLYWYQQALGQGPEFLTYFNYEAQPDKSGLPSDRFSAERPEGSISTLTIQRTEQRDSAMYRCASGREITGELFFGEGSRLTVL.

The V and J genes are TRBV5-1 and TRBJ1-4; D possibly corresponds to TRBD1 (6 bases). CDR1 is SGHRS and CDR2 is YFSETQ in the germline V gene. The CDR3 is 15 amino acids. Between the trimmed V and J ends, which lost 0 bases and 7 bases, there was a span of 13 bases. CDR3 nucleotide sequence: TGCGCCAGCAGCTTGGCCGATGGGGGCCGTGAAAAACTGTTTTTT. Protein product: CASSLADGGREKLFF.

The gene calls are TRBV29-1 and TRBJ2-5; 7 nucleotides match TRBD1. Germline CDR1 SQVTM, CDR2 ANQGSEA. Trimming took 6 bases from V and 5 from J; bases not matched to a gene: 6. The CDR3 runs 12 residues. The CDR3 sequence: CSVTGNGETQYF. CDR3 bases: TGCAGCGTGACAGGGAATGGCGAGACCCAGTACTTC.

This clonotype appeared a few times. The rearrangement links TRBV27 to TRBJ2-5; D remains ambiguous. Per the germline V gene, CDR1 is MNHEY and CDR2 is SMNVEV (reference sequence). V lost 8 bases, J lost 4 bases, and 14 bases lay in between. The CDR3 contains 13 residues. The CDR3 spells CASGTRPGETQYF. The CDR3 bases are TGTGCCAGCGGAACCAGGCCAGGAGAGACCCAGTACTTC.

The J gene is TRBJ1-4, the V gene TRBV28, with D unresolved. This CDR3 has 16 residues. Trimming removed 2 bases at V and 5 bases at J, with 15 bases between. Germline CDR1 is MDHEN and CDR2 is SYDVKM. CDR3 bases: TGTGCCAGCAGTTTAAGACTGTCTATCCGAAATGAAAAACTGTTTTTT. It specifies CASSLRLSIRNEKLFF.

This clonotype came up a few times. The gene calls are TRBV4-1 and TRBJ2-3; D is uncertain. The length of the CDR3 is 14 residues. Germline V gives CDR1 MGHRA, CDR2 YSYEKL. The germline V and J ends were trimmed by 3 bases and 6 bases, with 13 bases remaining between them. The CDR3 spells CASSHPNLRDTQYF. CDR3 coding DNA: TGCGCCAGCAGCCATCCGAACCTCCGGGATACGCAGTATTTT.

This clonotype was counted only a few times. The V call is TRBV6-5, the J call TRBJ1-1; D remains unclear. Germline V gene sequence: CDR1 MNHEY, CDR2 SVGAGI. With 6 bases removed from V and 5 bases from J, the gap between germline ends came to 19 bases. The CDR3 is made up of 15 amino acids. CDR3 nucleotide sequence: TGTGCCAGCAGGTCGGGCCGGGGTGCATGGACTGAAGCTTTCTTT. Protein: CASRSGRGAWTEAFF.

The V and J genes are TRBV27 and TRBJ2-5; D gene ambiguous. Germline V gene data show CDR1 as MNHEY and CDR2 as SMNVEV (reference sequence). V gave up 3 bases and J gave up 5 bases, with 13 bases separating them. CDR3 length equals 14 residues. CDR3: CASSFRSLLETQYF. DNA of the CDR3: TGTGCCAGCAGTTTCCGGTCACTCCTGGAGACCCAGTACTTC.

This clonotype was counted a few times. The DNA of the CDR3 is TGTGCCGGGAGGACAGGGAGGGATGAAAAACTGTTTTTT. Residues: CAGRTGRDEKLFF. The chain combines TRBV28 with TRBJ1-4, with 8 bases aligning to TRBD1. Per the germline V gene, CDR1 is MDHEN and CDR2 is SYDVKM. The V gene end was trimmed by 11 bases and the J gene end by 6 bases; junction bases not matched to a gene: 8. The CDR3 is 13 amino acids.

In this sample, this clonotype turned up many times. The chain links TRBV18 to TRBJ2-1, with 7 bases that match TRBD1. Germline assignment: CDR1 KGHSH and CDR2 LQKENI. This CDR3 is built from 14 residues. With V trimmed by 3 bases and J by 8 bases, 7 bases remained unmatched. The CDR3 DNA is TGTGCCAGCTCACCGCCGCGACAGGGCTATGAGCAGTTCTTC. Encoded protein: CASSPPRQGYEQFF.

This clonotype was picked up a small number of times. The V gene is TRBV20-1, the J gene TRBJ2-7; 11 bases agree with TRBD2. Germline trimming cut 6 bases from V and 3 bases from J; bases unmatched to any gene: 10. Germline V gives CDR1 DFQATT, CDR2 SNEGSKA (reference sequence). The CDR3 has 15 residues. CDR3 sequence reads: CSARSLAGGGYEQYF. The CDR3 coding sequence is TGCAGTGCCAGGAGCCTAGCGGGGGGCGGCTACGAGCAGTACTTC.

This clonotype occurred many times. The chain recombines TRBV7-9 with TRBJ1-3, with D perhaps matching TRBD1 (6 bases). CDR1 is SEHNR and CDR2 is FQNEAQ in the germline V gene (reference sequence). CDR3 length equals 13 residues. V was trimmed by 5 bases and J by 8 bases, leaving 13 bases between them. CDR3 nucleotide sequence: TGTGCCAGCAGCCCTGACAGGCCCTACACCATATATTTT. Protein sequence: CASSPDRPYTIYF.

This clonotype was found many times. The chain combines TRBV11-2 with TRBJ1-2; D remains ambiguous. This CDR3 comprises 13 residues. The V end was cut by 1 base, the J end by 6 bases, with 9 bases between. Germline V gene sequence: CDR1 SGHAT, CDR2 FQNNGV. The CDR3 bases are TGTGCCAGCAGCTTAGTGGACCTAGATGGCTACACCTTC. This codes for CASSLVDLDGYTF.